Listed here is a single TCR beta chain. These data are taken from a study of T cell responses to AZD1222 COVID-19 vaccine. TCRdb's table, derived via immunoSEQ multiplex PCR, lists solely in-frame clones and lacks some. The table has tens of thousands of clones, around 86% seen once. The CDR3 length is 12 residues. The ends were cut back, 4 bases at V and 8 bases at J, with 11 bases in the middle. Germline CDR1 and CDR2: MDHEN and SYDVKM. The specimen comprised peripheral blood, sampled on day 0 of AZD1222 vaccination. The V gene is TRBV28, the J gene TRBJ2-5, with a tentative D call TRBD2 (6 bases). The origin of this receptor is an adult in good health. Here the CDR3 DNA reads TGTGCCAGCAGTTGGGCTAGCGAAACCCAGTACTTC. Residues: CASSWASETQYF.